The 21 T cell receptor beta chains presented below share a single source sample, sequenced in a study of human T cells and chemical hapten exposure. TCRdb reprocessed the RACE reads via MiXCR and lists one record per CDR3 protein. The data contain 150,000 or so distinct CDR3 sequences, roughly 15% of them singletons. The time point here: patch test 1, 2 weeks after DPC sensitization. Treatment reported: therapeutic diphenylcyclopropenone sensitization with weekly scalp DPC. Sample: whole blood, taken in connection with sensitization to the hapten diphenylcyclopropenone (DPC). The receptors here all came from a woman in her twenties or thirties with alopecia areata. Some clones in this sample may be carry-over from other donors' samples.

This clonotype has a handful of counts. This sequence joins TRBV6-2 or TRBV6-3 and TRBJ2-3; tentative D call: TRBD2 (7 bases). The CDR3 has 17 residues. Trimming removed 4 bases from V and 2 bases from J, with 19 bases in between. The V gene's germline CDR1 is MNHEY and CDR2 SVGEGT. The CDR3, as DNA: TGTGCCAGCAGTTTGGACCTACGGGGGGCCATCACAGATACGCAGTATTTT. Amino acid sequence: CASSLDLRGAITDTQYF.

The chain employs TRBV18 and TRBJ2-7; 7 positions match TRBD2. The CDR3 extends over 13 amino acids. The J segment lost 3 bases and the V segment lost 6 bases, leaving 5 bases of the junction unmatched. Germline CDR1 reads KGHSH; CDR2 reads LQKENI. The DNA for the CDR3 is TGTGCCAGCTCTTTTGGCGGGAGCTACGAGCAGTACTTC. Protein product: CASSFGGSYEQYF.

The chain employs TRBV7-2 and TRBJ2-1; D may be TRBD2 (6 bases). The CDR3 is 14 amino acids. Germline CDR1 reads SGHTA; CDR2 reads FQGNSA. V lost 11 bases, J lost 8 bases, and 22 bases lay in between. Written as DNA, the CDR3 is TGTGCCTCAAAGAGGTGGGCGGGACGAGATGAGCAGTTCTTC. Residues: CASKRWAGRDEQFF.

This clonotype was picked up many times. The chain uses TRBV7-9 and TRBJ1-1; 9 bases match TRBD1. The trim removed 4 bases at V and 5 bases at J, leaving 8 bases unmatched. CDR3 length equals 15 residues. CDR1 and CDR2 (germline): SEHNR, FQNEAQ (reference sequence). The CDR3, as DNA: TGTGCCAGCAGCTCATACAGGGGGCCGGGGACTGAAGCTTTCTTT. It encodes CASSSYRGPGTEAFF.

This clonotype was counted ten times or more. The CDR3 region has the DNA TGTGCCAGCAGCTTAGTTAGCAATCAGCCCCAGCATTTT. This codes for CASSLVSNQPQHF. The chain has TRBV7-9 and TRBJ1-5; D unclear. The CDR3 has 13 residues. The V end was cut by 1 base, the J end by 0 bases, with 1 base between. Germline V gene sequence: CDR1 SEHNR, CDR2 FQNEAQ (reference sequence).

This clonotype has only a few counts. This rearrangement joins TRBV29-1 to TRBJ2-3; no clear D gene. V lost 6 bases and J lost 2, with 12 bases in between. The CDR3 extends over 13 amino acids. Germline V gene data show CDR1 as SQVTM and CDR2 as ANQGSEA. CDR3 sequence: CSVGPYLTDTQYF. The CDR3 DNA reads TGCAGCGTCGGACCTTACCTCACAGATACGCAGTATTTT.

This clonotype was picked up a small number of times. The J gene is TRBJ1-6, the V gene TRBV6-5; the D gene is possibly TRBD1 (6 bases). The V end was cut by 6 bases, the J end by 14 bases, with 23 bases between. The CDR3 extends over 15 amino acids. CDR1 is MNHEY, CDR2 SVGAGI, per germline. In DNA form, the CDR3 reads TGTGCCAGCAGCCTCCAACAGGGCCCAGTATTGGCCCTCCACTTT. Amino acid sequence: CASSLQQGPVLALHF.

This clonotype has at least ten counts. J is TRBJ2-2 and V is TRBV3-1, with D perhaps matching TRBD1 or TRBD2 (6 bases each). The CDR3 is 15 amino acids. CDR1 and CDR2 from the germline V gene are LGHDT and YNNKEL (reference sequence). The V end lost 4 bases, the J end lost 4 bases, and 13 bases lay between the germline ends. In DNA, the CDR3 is TGTGCCAGCAGCCCAACAAGGGGGGCCACCGGGGAGCTGTTTTTT. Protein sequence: CASSPTRGATGELFF.

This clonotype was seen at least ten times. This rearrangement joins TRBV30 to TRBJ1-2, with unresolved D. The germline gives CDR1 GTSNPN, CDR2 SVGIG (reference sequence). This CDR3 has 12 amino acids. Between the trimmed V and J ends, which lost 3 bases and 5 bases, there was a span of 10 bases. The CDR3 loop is CAWRYRGYGYTF. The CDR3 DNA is TGTGCCTGGAGGTACCGGGGTTATGGCTACACCTTC.

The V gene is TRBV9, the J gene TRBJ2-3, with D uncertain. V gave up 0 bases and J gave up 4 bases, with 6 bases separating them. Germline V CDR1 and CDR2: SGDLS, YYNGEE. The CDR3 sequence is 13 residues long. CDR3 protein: CASSVGRPDTQYF. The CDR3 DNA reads TGTGCCAGCAGCGTAGGCCGCCCAGATACGCAGTATTTT. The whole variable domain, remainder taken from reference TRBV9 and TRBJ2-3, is DSGVTQTPKHLITATGQRVTLRCSPRSGDLSVYWYQQSLDQGLQFLIQYYNGEERAKGNILERFSAQQFPDLHSELNLSSLELGDSALYFCASSVGRPDTQYFGPGTRLTVL.

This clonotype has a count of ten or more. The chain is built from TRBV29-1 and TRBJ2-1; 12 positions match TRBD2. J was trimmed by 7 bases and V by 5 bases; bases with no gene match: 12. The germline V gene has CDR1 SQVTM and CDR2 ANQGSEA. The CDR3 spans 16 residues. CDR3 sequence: CSVSFGLAGMGNEQFF. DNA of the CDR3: TGCAGCGTTTCTTTCGGACTAGCGGGAATGGGGAATGAGCAGTTCTTC.

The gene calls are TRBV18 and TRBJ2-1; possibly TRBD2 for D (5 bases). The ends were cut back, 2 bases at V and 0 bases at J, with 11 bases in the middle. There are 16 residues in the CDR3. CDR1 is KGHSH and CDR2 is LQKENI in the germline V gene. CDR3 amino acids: CASSPSLGSSYNEQFF. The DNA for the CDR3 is TGTGCCAGCTCACCATCCTTGGGGAGCTCCTACAATGAGCAGTTCTTC.

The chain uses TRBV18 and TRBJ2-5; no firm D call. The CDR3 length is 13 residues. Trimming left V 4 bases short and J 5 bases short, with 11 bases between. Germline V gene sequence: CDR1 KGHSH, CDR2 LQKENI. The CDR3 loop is CASSQVPPETQYF. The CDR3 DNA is TGTGCCAGCTCACAGGTTCCCCCGGAGACCCAGTACTTC. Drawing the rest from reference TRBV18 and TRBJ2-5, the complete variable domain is NAGVMQNPRHLVRRRGQEARLRCSPMKGHSHVYWYRQLPEEGLKFMVYLQKENIIDESGMPKERFSAEFPKEGPSILRIQQVVRGDSAAYFCASSQVPPETQYFGPGTRLLVL.

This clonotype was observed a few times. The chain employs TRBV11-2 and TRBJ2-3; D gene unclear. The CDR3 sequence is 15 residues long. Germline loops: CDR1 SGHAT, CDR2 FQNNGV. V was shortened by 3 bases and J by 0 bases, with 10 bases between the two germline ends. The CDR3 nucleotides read TGTGCCAGCAGCTTCCCTGGCTTTAGCACAGATACGCAGTATTTT. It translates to CASSFPGFSTDTQYF.

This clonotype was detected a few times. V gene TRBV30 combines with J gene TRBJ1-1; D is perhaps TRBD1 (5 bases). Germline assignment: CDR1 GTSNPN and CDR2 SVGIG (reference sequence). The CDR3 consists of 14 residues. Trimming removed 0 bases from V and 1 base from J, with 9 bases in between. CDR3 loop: CAWSVRDRNTEAFF. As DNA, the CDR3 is TGTGCCTGGAGTGTACGAGACAGGAACACTGAAGCTTTCTTT.

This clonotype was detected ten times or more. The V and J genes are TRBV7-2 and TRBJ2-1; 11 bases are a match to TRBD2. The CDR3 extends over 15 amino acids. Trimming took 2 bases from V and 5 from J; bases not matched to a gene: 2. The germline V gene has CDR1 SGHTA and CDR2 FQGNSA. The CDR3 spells CASSLTSGRHNEQFF. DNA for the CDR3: TGTGCCAGCAGCTTAACTAGCGGGAGACACAATGAGCAGTTCTTC.

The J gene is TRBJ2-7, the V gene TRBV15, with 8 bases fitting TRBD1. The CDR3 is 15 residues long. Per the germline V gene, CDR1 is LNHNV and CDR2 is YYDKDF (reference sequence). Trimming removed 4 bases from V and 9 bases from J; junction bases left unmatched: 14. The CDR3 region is CATSTRSQGQEVQYF. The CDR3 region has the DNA TGTGCCACCAGCACCCGGAGCCAGGGACAGGAGGTGCAGTACTTC.

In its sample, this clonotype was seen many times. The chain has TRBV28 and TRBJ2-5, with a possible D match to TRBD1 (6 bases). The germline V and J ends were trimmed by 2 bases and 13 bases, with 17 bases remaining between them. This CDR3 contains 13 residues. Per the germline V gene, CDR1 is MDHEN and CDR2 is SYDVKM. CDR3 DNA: TGTGCCAGCAGTTTAAACCTTCAGGGGTGGTCGTACTTC. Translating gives CASSLNLQGWSYF.

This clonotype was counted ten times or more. CDR3: CASRDTSVYNEQFF. The CDR3 region has the DNA TGTGCCAGCAGAGACACTAGTGTTTACAATGAGCAGTTCTTC. This sequence joins TRBV6-2 or TRBV6-3 and TRBJ2-1; D is possibly TRBD2 (5 bases). Deletions cut 6 bases from V and 4 bases from J, with 13 bases between. The germline V gene encodes CDR1 MNHEY and CDR2 SVGEGT. The CDR3 sequence is 14 residues long.

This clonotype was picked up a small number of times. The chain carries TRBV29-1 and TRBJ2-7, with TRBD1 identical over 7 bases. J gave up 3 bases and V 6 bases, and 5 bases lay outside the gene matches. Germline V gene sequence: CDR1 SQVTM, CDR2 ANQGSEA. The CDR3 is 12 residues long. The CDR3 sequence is CSVRGQYYEQYF. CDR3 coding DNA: TGCAGCGTCCGGGGACAGTACTACGAGCAGTACTTC.

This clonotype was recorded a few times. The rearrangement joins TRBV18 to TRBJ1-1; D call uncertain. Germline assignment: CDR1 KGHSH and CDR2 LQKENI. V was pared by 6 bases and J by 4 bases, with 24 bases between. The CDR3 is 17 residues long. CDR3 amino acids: CASSALPEVGGSTEAFF. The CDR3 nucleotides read TGTGCCAGCTCCGCCCTACCCGAGGTGGGAGGAAGCACTGAAGCTTTCTTT.